One TCR beta chain is described in this entry. As yet, its antigen is unknown. Amplified regions were TCR beta CDR3 sequences from RNA transcripts. The HTBI set primed first-round TCR CDR3 RT-PCR. TCRdb re-called the multiplex PCR reads with MiXCR, one entry per CDR3 protein. The repertoire consists of about 620,000 distinct CDR3 sequences, with under 20% occurring once and the leading ten covering about 3.8%. These data originate in a study of T cells in Graves' hyperthyroidism and ophthalmopathy. Study results and caveats: From stable hyperthyroidism, ophthalmopathy was separated by a 13 V-J model.

There are 13 residues in the CDR3. Germline V gene data show CDR1 as SQVTM and CDR2 as ANQGSEA. J is TRBJ2-7 and V is TRBV29-1; TRBD2 matches 9 bases. This TCR derives from a woman aged 25 to 39 with Graves' hyperthyroidism. The sample was blood. The CDR3 sequence: CSSKEREASEQYF. Written as DNA, the CDR3 is TGCAGTTCTAAGGAGCGGGAGGCCTCCGAGCAGTACTTC.